Shown below are 12 T cell receptor beta chains from a single sample sequenced in a study of vaccination effects on CD4 cells after COVID-19. Measured with immunoSEQ multiplex PCR; TCRdb has only the in-frame clones, and not every one. The data hold roughly 33,000 clones, with less than 80% observed a single time. These receptors have no identified antigens. Antigen-specific CD4+ T cell clonotypes were called by their expansion after viral peptide-pool culture in ViraFEST. At the end of about ten days of culture, CD4+ T cells were isolated. The study found no prior SARS-CoV-2 infection in the vaccine recipients, who tested negative for nucleocapsid antibodies. Sequenced here: CD4+ T cells from PBMCs cultured with HCoV-OC43 spike peptides, sampled before COVID-19 vaccination. The subset is: HCoV-OC43 spike overlapping peptide pool stimulation. The origin of the receptors is a human donor who received a COVID-19 vaccine.

The chain has TRBV3-1 (or the pseudogene TRBV3-2) and TRBJ2-3; 12 bases match TRBD2. The CDR3 loop spans 19 amino acids. Losses at the gene ends were 4 bases for V and 1 base for J; bases not matched to a gene: 12. Germline values: CDR1 LGHDT, CDR2 YNNKEL (reference sequence). The chain's CDR3 is CASSPRGLAGGVGTDTQYF. The DNA for the CDR3 is TGTGCCAGCAGCCCAAGAGGGCTAGCGGGGGGGGTAGGCACAGATACGCAGTATTTT.

The V gene is TRBV21-1, the J gene TRBJ2-7; TRBD1 was called by the table and not checked on the DNA. TRBV21-1 is a recognized pseudogene. The CDR3 sequence is 15 residues long. Here the CDR3 DNA reads TGTGCCAGCAGCCTCCGGGCCCAGGGGGACTACGAGCAGTACTTC. Protein: CASSLRAQGDYEQYF.

The chain couples TRBV5-8 to TRBJ2-3; TRBD1 aligns across 7 bases. V lost 0 bases, J lost 0 bases, and 4 bases stayed unmatched. This CDR3 contains 16 residues. Per germline, CDR1 SGHTS and CDR2 YDEGEE. The CDR3 here is CASSLGDSSSTDTQYF. The CDR3 DNA reads as TGTGCCAGCAGCTTGGGGGACAGCTCTAGCACAGATACGCAGTATTTT.

V usage is TRBV28 and J usage is TRBJ1-5, with 10 nucleotides matching TRBD1. Germline CDR1 is MDHEN and CDR2 is SYDVKM. The V and J ends lost 6 bases and 11 bases, in that order; junction bases with no gene match: 7. There are 13 residues in the CDR3. CDR3 DNA: TGTGCCAGCAGGCCGGGACAGGGGCGGTCCCAGCATTTT. It yields the protein CASRPGQGRSQHF.

The chain recombines TRBV18 with TRBJ1-1; tentative D call: TRBD1 (5 bases). The CDR3 spans 13 residues. CDR1 is KGHSH and CDR2 is LQKENI in the germline V gene. Deletions cut 6 bases from V and 1 base from J, with 9 bases between. DNA of the CDR3: TGTGCCAGCTCCCGGGACGGGAACACTGAAGCTTTCTTT. Translation gives CASSRDGNTEAFF.

This chain uses TRBV4-2 with TRBJ2-1; perhaps TRBD2 as D (5 bases). The V and J ends lost 2 bases and 4 bases respectively, with 12 bases between them. Germline lookup yields CDR1 LGHNA and CDR2 YNFKEQ. The CDR3 contains 15 residues. The chain's CDR3 is CASSQQSGDYNEQFF. CDR3 nucleotide sequence: TGTGCCAGCAGCCAACAGAGCGGAGATTACAATGAGCAGTTCTTC.

The V gene is TRBV2, the J gene TRBJ1-1; possibly TRBD1 for D (6 bases). Germline CDR1 is SNHLY and CDR2 is FYNNEI. V lost 8 bases to trimming and J lost 6 bases, with 16 bases between them. The CDR3 consists of 13 residues. The CDR3 loop is CASGVEGGAEAFF. CDR3 DNA sequence: TGTGCCAGCGGGGTGGAGGGGGGTGCTGAAGCTTTCTTT.

The CDR3 sequence is CASSLKMGQSYGYTF. CDR3 DNA: TGTGCCAGCAGTTTAAAGATGGGACAGTCCTATGGCTACACCTTC. The chain joins TRBV27 to TRBJ1-2, with 7 bases fitting TRBD1. Trimming removed 2 bases from V and 4 bases from J; junction bases left unmatched: 7. The CDR3 loop spans 15 amino acids. Germline loops: CDR1 MNHEY, CDR2 SMNVEV (reference sequence).

The J gene is TRBJ2-1, the V gene TRBV6-5, with no clear D. With 5 bases removed from V and 5 bases from J, the gap between germline ends came to 10 bases. Germline loops: CDR1 MNHEY, CDR2 SVGAGI. This CDR3 is 13 amino acids long. CDR3 sequence: CASSPDPHNEQFF. The CDR3 DNA sequence: TGTGCCAGCAGTCCGGACCCCCACAATGAGCAGTTCTTC.

This sequence joins TRBV27 and TRBJ2-1; D not certain. Germline CDR1 MNHEY, CDR2 SMNVEV (reference sequence). The CDR3 consists of 13 residues. V dropped 8 bases and J dropped 0 bases, with 8 bases sitting between them. The CDR3 nucleotides are TGTGCCAGCCATACTAACTCCTACAATGAGCAGTTCTTC. Protein sequence: CASHTNSYNEQFF.

Here the CDR3 DNA reads TGTGCCAGCAGCCACAGAAGCTCCTACAATGAGCAGTTCTTC. This gives the protein CASSHRSSYNEQFF. This sequence joins TRBV11-3 and TRBJ2-1; D unresolved. This CDR3 has 14 amino acids. The germline CDR1 and CDR2 sequences are SGHNT and YENEEA. V was trimmed by 5 bases and J by 0 bases, leaving 8 bases between them.

V and J are TRBV4-1 and TRBJ2-4, with 10 bases identical to TRBD1. The CDR3 is made up of 15 amino acids. CDR1 and CDR2 from the germline V gene are MGHRA and YSYEKL. The V and J ends lost 3 bases and 13 bases, in that order; junction bases with no gene match: 12. CDR3 region: CASSHKTGGGREQYF. CDR3 in DNA: TGCGCCAGCAGCCACAAGACAGGGGGCGGGCGGGAACAGTACTTC.